The TCR beta chain described here comes from a study of blood T cell repertoires in COVID-19 (dated by TCRdb to between 2020 and 2021). With respect to the entire study: Samples covering the acute and convalescent phases of COVID-19 were provided by collaborators in the United States, Italy and Spain. The dataset comprised deeply sampled blood TCRbeta repertoires from subjects exposed to, actively infected with, or recovered from COVID-19. Samples came from the ongoing ImmuneRACE study (first 160 participants) plus 1,254 subjects from 6 global collaborators. The material from the prospective study consisted of cDNA or gDNA derived from T cells, B-cell-depleted T cells, or PBMCs. Sample metadata almost always included a de-identified subject ID, COVID-19 status, age in years and sex. Where HLA class I and class II types were available, the types were taken from metadata supplied by the sample provider, not from assay-based typing. The repertoires were made available in a free public database intended to serve as a resource for research on the immune response to SARS-CoV-2. Broad study findings and their caveats: The quantity of clinical and demographic metadata differed by source and by participant and was supplied without curation.

For this clone: What antigen it recognizes has not been identified. Per-nucleotide qualities are absent, and no much larger clonotype sits a single base away.

The immunoSEQ Assay, a bias-controlled multiplex PCR, was used to amplify TCRbeta CDR3 regions from genomic DNA. For the original study's pipeline: Within the assay, amplification of reference gene primers was used to estimate how many nucleated cells each sample contained. Sequence reads were collapsed and filtered to measure the absolute abundance of every unique TCRbeta CDR3 rearrangement. For each sample, productive Simpson clonality was calculated by taking the square root of Simpson's diversity index across productive rearrangements. TCRdb re-hosts the immuneACCESS table, in-frame sequences only. Its copies lack some clones; in the studies checked, an unresolved V gene accounts for under half of them, and the cause for the rest is not known. Clonal size and the V and J genes are those of that table, whereas D and trimming came from the DNA. This sample has about 100,000 clones in its table, and 70% to 90% of those were observed once. The ten biggest clones cover around 3% of the sample.

Each collaborating institution followed its own protocols to collect whole blood in K2EDTA tubes. For TCRbeta analysis, collaborators shipped samples as frozen whole blood, isolated PBMCs, or DNA extracted from either of those sample types. Via the germline V gene, CDR1 is SQVTM and CDR2 ANQGSEA. From the cysteine up to the phenylalanine, the CDR3 has a length of 14 residues. The sequence is cut down to CDR3 DNA, 42 bases in frame from base 1. Deletion took 3 bases off V and 0 bases off J, with a span of 11 bases between the germline ends. The rearranged chain carries TRBV29-1 and TRBJ1-2; the D gene lacks a confident call. The source is a woman aged 80 or over with acute or convalescent COVID-19. Sequenced input: peripheral blood. In nucleotide form, the sequence is TGCAGCGTTGATCCGGGAGTCACTAACTATGGCTACACCTTC. This gives the protein CSVDPGVTNYGYTF.